The 10 T cell receptor beta chains given below trace back to one sample, sequenced in a study of beta chain features in type 1 diabetes. Sequencing targeted expressed TCRB transcripts, as all isolated RNA had been reverse transcribed. Repertoires were generated with immunoSEQ multiplex PCR, while TCRdb's copy carries only in-frame clones and drops some. Of 300,000 to 350,000 clones detected, roughly a fifth appear once; the ten largest clones hold roughly 0.045%. The sequencing sample was made of naive CD4+ T cells from blood. The origin of the receptors is a woman between 18 and 30 years old in good health.

V gene TRBV13 combines with J gene TRBJ1-2, with TRBD1 matching over 9 bases. The CDR3 loop spans 16 amino acids. Germline assignment: CDR1 PRHDT and CDR2 FYEKMQ (reference sequence). Trimming at V came to 6 bases and at J to 6 bases, leaving 14 bases not matched to a gene. CDR3 coding DNA: TGTGCCAGCAGTCTATCCCTCCGGGACAGGGCAAATGGCTACACCTTC. This sequence encodes CASSLSLRDRANGYTF.

The chain is built from TRBV18 and TRBJ1-1; 8 bases map to TRBD1. The germline V gene encodes CDR1 KGHSH and CDR2 LQKENI. This CDR3 is 17 amino acids long. With V trimmed by 3 bases and J by 3 bases, 12 bases remained unmatched. CDR3 sequence: CASSPFRDRSTDTEAFF. Written as DNA, the CDR3 is TGTGCCAGCTCACCCTTCCGGGACAGGTCTACGGACACTGAAGCTTTCTTT.

The chain employs TRBV5-4 and TRBJ2-1; 11 positions agree with TRBD2. J gave up 0 bases and V 4 bases, and 6 bases lay outside the gene matches. CDR1 and CDR2 from the germline V gene are SGHNT and YYREEE (reference sequence). This CDR3 contains 17 residues. The CDR3 loop reads CASSPRTSGHSYNEQFF. Written as DNA, the CDR3 is TGTGCCAGCAGCCCCCGGACTAGCGGGCACTCCTACAATGAGCAGTTCTTC.

The chain is built from TRBV10-3 and TRBJ2-7, with D tentatively TRBD1 (7 bases). Germline values: CDR1 ENHRY, CDR2 SYGVKD. Trimming cost V 8 bases and J 1 base, with 9 bases left between them. This CDR3 contains 12 residues. CDR3 residues: CAIQGGSYEQYF. CDR3 sequence (DNA): TGTGCCATCCAGGGGGGATCCTACGAGCAGTACTTC.

This sequence joins TRBV9 and TRBJ1-1; TRBD1 aligns across 7 bases. Trimming removed 3 bases from V and 5 bases from J; junction bases left unmatched: 7. Germline CDR1 reads SGDLS; CDR2 reads YYNGEE. CDR3 length: 14 residues. CDR3 protein: CASSALTGATEAFF. DNA of the CDR3: TGTGCCAGCAGCGCTCTTACAGGGGCTACTGAAGCTTTCTTT. Based on the CDR3 plus reference TRBV9 and TRBJ1-1, the full variable domain is DSGVTQTPKHLITATGQRVTLRCSPRSGDLSVYWYQQSLDQGLQFLIQYYNGEERAKGNILERFSAQQFPDLHSELNLSSLELGDSALYFCASSALTGATEAFFGQGTRLTVV.

This clone turned up a few times. The rearrangement joins TRBV5-1 to TRBJ2-3, with D maybe TRBD2 (7 bases). Trimming shortened V by 0 bases and J by 0 bases, and 11 bases separated the two germline ends. The CDR3 extends over 16 amino acids. Germline V gene data show CDR1 as SGHRS and CDR2 as YFSETQ. CDR3 bases: TGCGCCAGCAGCTTGGAGGCGGGGGCTAGCACAGATACGCAGTATTTT. As protein: CASSLEAGASTDTQYF.

CDR3 sequence: CASRQGDEQYF. CDR3 DNA sequence: TGTGCCAGCCGACAGGGGGACGAGCAGTACTTC. The chain joins TRBV19 to TRBJ2-7, with 9 bases fitting TRBD1. Per germline, CDR1 LNHDA and CDR2 SQIVND (reference sequence). V lost 9 bases and J lost 5; bases outside the gene matches: 2. The CDR3 sequence is 11 residues long.

This clone came up a few times. The V call is TRBV18, the J call TRBJ1-2; D not resolved. Germline V gene data show CDR1 as KGHSH and CDR2 as LQKENI. This CDR3 region has 13 residues. V lost 3 bases and J lost 6, with 11 bases in between. The CDR3 nucleotides read TGTGCCAGCTCACCTGGCTACAGAAATGGCTACACCTTC. The encoded protein is CASSPGYRNGYTF.

Only a few counts were recorded for this clone. The chain couples TRBV29-1 to TRBJ1-4; 7 bases agree with TRBD1. J gave up 6 bases and V 4 bases, and 5 bases lay outside the gene matches. The V gene's germline CDR1 is SQVTM and CDR2 ANQGSEA. This CDR3 region has 13 residues. The CDR3 DNA follows: TGCAGCGTTGCGAGGGGGCGGGATGAAAAACTGTTTTTT. Protein: CSVARGRDEKLFF.

The chain has TRBV10-3 and TRBJ1-3; D uncertain. From germline, CDR1 is ENHRY and CDR2 SYGVKD. The CDR3 contains 12 residues. The germline V and J ends were trimmed by 10 bases and 1 base, with 8 bases remaining between them. Written as DNA, the CDR3 is TGTGCCACAGGAAGGTCTGGAAACACCATATATTTT. Translating gives CATGRSGNTIYF.